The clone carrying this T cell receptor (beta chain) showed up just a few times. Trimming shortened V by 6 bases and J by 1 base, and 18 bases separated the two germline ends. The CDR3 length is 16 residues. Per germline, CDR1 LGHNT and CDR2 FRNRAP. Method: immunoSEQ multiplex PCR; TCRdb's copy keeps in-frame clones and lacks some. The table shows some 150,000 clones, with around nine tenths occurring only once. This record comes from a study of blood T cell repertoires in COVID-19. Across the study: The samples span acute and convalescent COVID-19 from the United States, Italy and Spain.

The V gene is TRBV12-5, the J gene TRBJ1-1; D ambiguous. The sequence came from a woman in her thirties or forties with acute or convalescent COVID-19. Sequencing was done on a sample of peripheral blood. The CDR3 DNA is TGTGCTAGTGGCCAATTCCGGGTAACCGGGAACACTGAAGCTTTCTTT. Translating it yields CASGQFRVTGNTEAFF.